The clone carrying this T cell receptor (beta chain) appeared a few times. The length of the CDR3 is 15 residues. After removal of 6 bases from V and 6 bases from J, the junction contained 12 bases not matched to a gene. Germline V gene lookup returns CDR1 MNHEY and CDR2 SVGEGT. This sample is part of a study of early T cells in non-severe SARS-CoV-2 infection. Each single cDNA molecule received a unique molecular identifier. TCRdb reanalysed the 5' RACE reads using MiXCR and keeps one entry per CDR3 protein. The sample has more than 50,000 distinct CDR3 sequences; about an eighth are singletons. The receptor comes from an adult who was a healthcare worker with PCR-confirmed SARS-CoV-2 infection or an uninfected control (not recorded which). The specimen sequenced was whole blood. The genes are TRBV6-2 or TRBV6-3 and TRBJ2-3; 7 nucleotides line up with TRBD2. As DNA, the CDR3 is TGTGCCAGCAGCCCACTAGCGAGCGAGGGGGATACGCAGTATTTT. The encoded protein is CASSPLASEGDTQYF.